The sequence of this T cell receptor (beta chain) was determined in a study of cytotoxic CD8 clonotypes in ibrutinib-treated CLL. The source of about 2 micrograms of genomic DNA for TCR beta libraries was cryopreserved PBMCs. Clones were sequenced by immunoSEQ multiplex PCR, and TCRdb holds only the in-frame ones, with some missing. Of approximately 47,000 clones listed, about 57% are singletons. This CDR3 comprises 12 residues. CDR1 is MNHEY and CDR2 is SMNVEV in the germline V gene (reference sequence). The V end was cut by 3 bases, the J end by 8 bases, with 10 bases between. Study results and caveats: Baseline-level clonality went beyond age-matched healthy donors and moved in step with circulating CD8+ T-cell counts.

This clone was observed a few times. Its antigen is not identified. This chain joins TRBV27 and TRBJ1-2; tentatively, D is TRBD1 (6 bases). The sequence came from a human donor with chronic lymphocytic leukemia. Material: PBMCs, obtained after 24 months of ibrutinib treatment. The CDR3: CASSLRGSGYTF. For the CDR3, the DNA is TGTGCCAGCAGTTTGAGGGGGAGCGGCTACACCTTC.